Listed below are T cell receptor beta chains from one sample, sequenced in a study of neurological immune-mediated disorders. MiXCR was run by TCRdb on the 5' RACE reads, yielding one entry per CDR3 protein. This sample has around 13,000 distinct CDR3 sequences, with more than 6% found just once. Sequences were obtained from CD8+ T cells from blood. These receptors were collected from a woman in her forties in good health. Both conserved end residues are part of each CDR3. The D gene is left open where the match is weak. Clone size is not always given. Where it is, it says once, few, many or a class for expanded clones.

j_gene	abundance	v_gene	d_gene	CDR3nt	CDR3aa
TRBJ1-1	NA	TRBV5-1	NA	TGCGCCAGCAGCTTGGACGGGAGTCAGGGGGCTTTCTTT	CASSLDGSQGAFF
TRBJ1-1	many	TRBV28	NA	TGTGCCAGCAGTCGTCTGAACACTGAAGCTTTCTTT	CASSRLNTEAFF
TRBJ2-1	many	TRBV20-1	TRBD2	TGCAGTGCTAGAGGCCCCCGGACTAGCGGGGGTAACTACAATGAGCAGTTCTTC	CSARGPRTSGGNYNEQFF
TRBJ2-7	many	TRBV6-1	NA	TGTGCCAGCACCCCCTCTTGGCCTCCTCACTCCTACGAGCAGTACTTC	CASTPSWPPHSYEQYF
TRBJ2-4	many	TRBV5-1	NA	TGCGCCAGCAGCGAGAGACAGGGAGGCAAAAACATTCAGTACTTC	CASSERQGGKNIQYF
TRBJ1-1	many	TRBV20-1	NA	TGCAGTGGGACGGGCACTGAAGCTTTCTTT	CSGTGTEAFF
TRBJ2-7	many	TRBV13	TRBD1	TGTGCCAGCAGCTCCCTTGGTAGGGGGCAATCCTACGAGCAGTACTTC	CASSSLGRGQSYEQYF
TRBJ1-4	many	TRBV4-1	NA	TGCGCCAGCAGCCAAGTCCGGGACTCGTGGGAAAAACTGTTTTTT	CASSQVRDSWEKLFF
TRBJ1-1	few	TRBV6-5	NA	TGTGCCAGCCGCGGACAATTGAACACTGAAGCTTTCTTT	CASRGQLNTEAFF
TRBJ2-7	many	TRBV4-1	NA	TGCGCCAGCAGCCAAGGGACGGTCTCCTACGAGCAGTACTTC	CASSQGTVSYEQYF
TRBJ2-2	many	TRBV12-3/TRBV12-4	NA	TGTGCCAGCAGTTTCTTGAGCGGGGAGCTGTTTTTT	CASSFLSGELFF
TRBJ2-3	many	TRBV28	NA	TGTGCCAGCAGTTTTTCGGGTGGCACAGATACGCAGTATTTT	CASSFSGGTDTQYF
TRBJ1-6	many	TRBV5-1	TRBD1	TGCGCCAGCAGCCCCCGGGACAGGGCCTATAATTCACCCCTCCACTTT	CASSPRDRAYNSPLHF
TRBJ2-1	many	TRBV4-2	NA	TGTGCCAGCAGCCACCTTGACCCTTCGTGGAATGAGCAGTTCTTC	CASSHLDPSWNEQFF
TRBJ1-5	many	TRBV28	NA	TGTGCCAGCAGTCTCCCCCGGGGGCCCCAGCATTTT	CASSLPRGPQHF
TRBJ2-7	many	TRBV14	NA	TGTGCCAGCAGCCAAGTAGGGGGATACGAGCAGTACTTC	CASSQVGGYEQYF
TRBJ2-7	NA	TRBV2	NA	TGTGCCAGCAGCGAAAGGACCGGAGGCTACGAGCAGTACTTC	CASSERTGGYEQYF
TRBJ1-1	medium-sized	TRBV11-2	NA	TGTGCCAGCAGCTTAGATCTAGGACTGAACACTGAAGCTTTCTTT	CASSLDLGLNTEAFF
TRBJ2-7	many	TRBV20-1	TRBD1	TGCAGTGCGACAGGGGCCTTCGGTGAGCAGTACTTC	CSATGAFGEQYF
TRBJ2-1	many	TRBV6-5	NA	TGTGCCAGCAGTTACGGGCCTACGGACCAGTTCTTC	CASSYGPTDQFF
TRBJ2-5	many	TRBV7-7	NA	TGTGCCAGCAGCTTTTATATGCAAGAGACCCAGTACTTC	CASSFYMQETQYF
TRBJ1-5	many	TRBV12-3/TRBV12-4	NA	TGTGCCAGCAGTTTTGGGGATTTCTATAGCAATCAGCCCCAGCATTTT	CASSFGDFYSNQPQHF
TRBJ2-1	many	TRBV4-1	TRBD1	TGCGCCAGCAGCCAAGATTTGAAAAATAGAGGGACAGCTTCCCTCAATGAGCAGTTCTTC	CASSQDLKNRGTASLNEQFF
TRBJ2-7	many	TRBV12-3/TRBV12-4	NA	TGTGCCAGCAGTTTAGGAAACTACGAGCAGTACTTC	CASSLGNYEQYF
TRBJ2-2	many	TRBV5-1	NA	TGCGCCAGCAGCTTGAGGAGTGAAACAGGGGAGCTGTTTTTT	CASSLRSETGELFF
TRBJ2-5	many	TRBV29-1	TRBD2	TGCAGCGTTGGGGGTTTAGCGGGGGGCTACGAAGAGACCCAGTACTTC	CSVGGLAGGYEETQYF